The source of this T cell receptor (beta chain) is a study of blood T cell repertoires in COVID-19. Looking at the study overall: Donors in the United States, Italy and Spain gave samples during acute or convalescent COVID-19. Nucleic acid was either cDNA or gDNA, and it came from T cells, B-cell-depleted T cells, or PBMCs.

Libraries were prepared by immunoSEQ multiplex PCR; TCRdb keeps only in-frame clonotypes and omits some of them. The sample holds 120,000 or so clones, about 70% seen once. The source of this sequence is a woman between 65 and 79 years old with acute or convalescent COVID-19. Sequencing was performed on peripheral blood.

This CDR3 reads CASSARDGDYGYTF. The CDR3 nucleotides are TGTGCCAGCAGCGCCCGTGACGGGGATTATGGCTACACCTTC. The chain employs TRBV9 and TRBJ1-2; D gene unclear. From germline, CDR1 is SGDLS and CDR2 YYNGEE. Trimming took off 3 bases at V and 5 bases at J, with 14 bases between the two ends. The CDR3 is 14 residues long.